This T cell receptor (beta chain) was captured by sequencing in a study of T cell repertoires in cytomegalovirus infection (dated by TCRdb to about 2019). In terms of the full investigation: The peptide stimulations were aimed at well-studied HLA-B-restricted epitopes as well as recently identified HLA-C-restricted CMV epitopes, whose presentation resists viral immunomodulation. Donor HLA type was relevant to the analysis, because carriage of CMV infection together with the matching HLA type was indicated by public TCR beta signatures.

The table lists this clonotype with a count of one. It has no known antigen specificity. The record has no base qualities; no much larger clone is one base away. Weak support is all one read offers. The treatment or condition label, read with the paper, signifies: in vitro stimulation with specific CMV peptide epitopes to enrich CMV-specific T cells. This sample was sequenced with an Illumina HiSeq 1500. Using fastp at Q25 and MiXCR, TCRdb reprocessed the public reads and kept productive beta chains. Identical CDR3 proteins give one entry, which carries the most common genes and DNA. The sample contains around 710,000 distinct CDR3 sequences, roughly 29% of them found a single time. The top ten clonotypes cover about an eighth of the sample. V and J are truncated by 3 bases and 6 bases respectively, leaving an intervening sequence of 15 bases. Inclusive of the bounding cysteine and phenylalanine, the CDR3 is 15 residues long. CDR3 DNA is the only sequence kept; it has 45 bases, read in frame from the first base. CDR1 and CDR2 were assigned from the germline V gene as SGHAT and FQNNGV.

Study-level results and caveats: Carriers of CMV infection plus the relevant HLA type were discriminated by the cumulative frequency of public TCR beta family members in the study cohort and in an independent roughly 320-donor cohort. The ex vivo response was dominated by HLA-C-restricted CMV-specific TCR beta clonotypes, which also provided the single most frequent clonotype in two of eight donors.

The starting material was cultured CD8+ T cells from PBMCs, obtained from culture after CMV antigen stimulation. The receptor comes from a human donor in good health (CMV status not recorded). Some clones in this sample may be carry-over from other donors' samples. The chain couples TRBV11-2 to TRBJ2-1; the D gene cannot be resolved beyond TRBD1 or TRBD2, each matching 5 bases. The DNA reads as follows: TGTGCCAGCAGCTTTCCCGGGACGGCCGGCAATGAGCAGTTCTTC. Its protein is CASSFPGTAGNEQFF.